This entry is about one T cell receptor (beta chain). This entry belongs to a study of blood T cell repertoires in COVID-19. About the study: Samples representing acute and convalescent COVID-19 were sourced from the United States, Italy and Spain. T cells, B-cell-depleted T cells, or PBMCs supplied cDNA or gDNA.

In the source study's methods: Estimation of nucleated cell counts relied on the amplification of reference gene primers. Profiled with immunoSEQ multiplex PCR; TCRdb holds only in-frame clones, not every one. V, J and clone size reflect that table, while D and trimming were determined from the DNA. Of about 210,000 clones listed, around 80% were seen once; the top ten hold 10% to 15%. With 1 base removed from V and 2 bases from J, the gap between germline ends came to 11 bases. Germline V CDR1 and CDR2: SEHNR, FQNEAQ (reference sequence). The CDR3 contains 15 residues. The clonotype comes from a woman aged 40 to 49 with acute or convalescent COVID-19. The chain carries TRBV7-9 and TRBJ2-5; D might be TRBD1 (5 bases). The sample consisted of peripheral blood. The CDR3 here is CASSLGIGQQETQYF. The CDR3 DNA reads as TGTGCCAGCAGCTTAGGGATTGGACAACAAGAGACCCAGTACTTC.